This record looks at one T cell receptor (beta chain) sequence and its context. Its target is unknown. This entry comes from a study of shared clonotypes between healthy human individuals. Findings of the study overall: The study found lower generation probabilities in non-shared clonotypes than in those shared by all four donors.

The test was conducted at deep level. The method was immunoSEQ multiplex PCR; TCRdb's version includes in-frame clones alone and lacks a portion of them. The sample contains 2 million to 2.5 million clones, 93% of which appear only once. This receptor was identified in a man younger than 35 in good health. Some clones in this sample may be carry-over from other donors' samples. Sequencing was carried out using naive CD4+ T cells from PBMCs. As to subset: CD45RA+ positively selected.

In DNA form, the CDR3 reads TGTGCCAGCAGCTTACGGGGCAGGGGCCCGCGGGAAGAGACCCAGTACTTC. It yields the protein CASSLRGRGPREETQYF. This chain uses TRBV7-9 with TRBJ2-5; TRBD1 might be the D (6 bases). The CDR3 runs 17 residues. V was shortened by 2 bases and J by 3 bases, with 19 bases between the two germline ends. CDR1 is SEHNR and CDR2 is FQNEAQ in the germline V gene (reference sequence).